This TCR beta chain came from a study of cytomegalovirus exposure and HLA in healthy donors. The overall study: Most donors, 80% to 90% of approximately 400 genotyped, fell in the Caucasian-associated ancestry cluster. Study-level points and caveats: Three chains linked to CMV were shown in vitro to be specific for CMV antigens. In an earlier analysis, about 87% or about 30%: the productive usage of most TCR beta V segments. Presence/absence analyses assumed roughly uniform sequencing depth across donors, which may not hold.

CDR1 is SGHKS and CDR2 is YYEKEE in the germline V gene (reference sequence). Trimming took 4 bases from V and 4 from J, leaving 11 bases between them. The CDR3 is 14 residues long. Vbeta (60) and Jbeta (13) primers were used in the PCR. Clones were sequenced by immunoSEQ multiplex PCR, and TCRdb holds only the in-frame ones, with some missing. This sample contains about 140,000 clones. With respect to this clone: The antigen is not known.

The clonotype comes from a man aged 35 to 55 in good health and CMV-seronegative. The sample consisted of PBMCs. The rearrangement joins TRBV5-5 to TRBJ1-4; weak D call: TRBD1 (5 bases). CDR3 nucleotide sequence: TGTGCCAGCAGCAATCGACAGATTAATGAAAAACTGTTTTTT. Amino acids: CASSNRQINEKLFF.